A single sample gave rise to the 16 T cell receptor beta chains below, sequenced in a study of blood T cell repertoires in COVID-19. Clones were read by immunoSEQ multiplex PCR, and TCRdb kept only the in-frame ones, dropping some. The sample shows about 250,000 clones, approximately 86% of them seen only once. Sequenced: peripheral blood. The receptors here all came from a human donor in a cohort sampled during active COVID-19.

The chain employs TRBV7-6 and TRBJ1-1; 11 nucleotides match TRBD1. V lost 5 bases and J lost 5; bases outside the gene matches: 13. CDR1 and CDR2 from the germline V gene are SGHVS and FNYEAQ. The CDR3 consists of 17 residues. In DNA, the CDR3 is TGTGCCAGCAGCGAGGACAGGGGGCGGAAGGTATTGACTGAAGCTTTCTTT. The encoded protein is CASSEDRGRKVLTEAFF. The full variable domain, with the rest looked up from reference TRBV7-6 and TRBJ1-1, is GAGVSQSPRYKVTKRGQDVALRCDPISGHVSLYWYRQALGQGPEFLTYFNYEAQQDKSGLPNDRFSAERPEGSISTLTIQRTEQRDSAMYRCASSEDRGRKVLTEAFFGQGTRLTVV.

In DNA form, the CDR3 reads TGTGCCACCAGCAGAAAATCAGGGCTCGGGAATTCACCCCTCCACTTT. Its translation: CATSRKSGLGNSPLHF. The gene calls are TRBV15 and TRBJ1-6; tentative D call: TRBD1 (5 bases). Trimming cost V 2 bases and J 7 bases, with 15 bases left between them. The CDR3 totals 16 residues. From germline, CDR1 is LNHNV and CDR2 YYDKDF (reference sequence).

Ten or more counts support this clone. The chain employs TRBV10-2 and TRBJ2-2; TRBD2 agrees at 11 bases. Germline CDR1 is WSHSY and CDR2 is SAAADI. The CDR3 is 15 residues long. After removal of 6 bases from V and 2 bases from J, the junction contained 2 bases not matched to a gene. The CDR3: CASRLAGVNTGELFF. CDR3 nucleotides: TGCGCCAGCAGACTAGCGGGAGTAAACACCGGGGAGCTGTTTTTT.

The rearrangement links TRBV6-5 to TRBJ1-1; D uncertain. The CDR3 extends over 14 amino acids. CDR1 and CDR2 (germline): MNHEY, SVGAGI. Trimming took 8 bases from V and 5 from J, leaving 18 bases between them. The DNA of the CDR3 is TGTGCCAGCGGGCCTTCGAGGGCCCAAACTGAAGCTTTCTTT. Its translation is CASGPSRAQTEAFF.

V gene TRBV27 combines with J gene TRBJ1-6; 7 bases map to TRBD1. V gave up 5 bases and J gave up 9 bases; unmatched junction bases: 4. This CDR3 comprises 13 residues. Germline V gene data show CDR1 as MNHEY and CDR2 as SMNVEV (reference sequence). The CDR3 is CASSPRDSSPLHF. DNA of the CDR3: TGTGCCAGCAGTCCTAGGGACAGTTCACCCCTCCACTTT.

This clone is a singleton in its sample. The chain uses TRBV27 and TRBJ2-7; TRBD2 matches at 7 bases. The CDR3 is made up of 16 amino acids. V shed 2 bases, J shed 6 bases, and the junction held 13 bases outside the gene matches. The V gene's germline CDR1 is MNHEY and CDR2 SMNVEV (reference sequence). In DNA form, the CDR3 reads TGTGCCAGCAGTTTACGGCGGGGAGGGGCGGGTGGCGAGCAGTACTTC. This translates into CASSLRRGGAGGEQYF.

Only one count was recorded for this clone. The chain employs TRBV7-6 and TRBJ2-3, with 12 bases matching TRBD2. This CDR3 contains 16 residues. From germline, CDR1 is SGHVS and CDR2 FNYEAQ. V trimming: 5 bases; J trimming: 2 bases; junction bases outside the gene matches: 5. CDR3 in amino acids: CASSATSGGFTDTQYF. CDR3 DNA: TGTGCCAGCAGCGCTACTAGCGGGGGGTTCACAGATACGCAGTATTTT.

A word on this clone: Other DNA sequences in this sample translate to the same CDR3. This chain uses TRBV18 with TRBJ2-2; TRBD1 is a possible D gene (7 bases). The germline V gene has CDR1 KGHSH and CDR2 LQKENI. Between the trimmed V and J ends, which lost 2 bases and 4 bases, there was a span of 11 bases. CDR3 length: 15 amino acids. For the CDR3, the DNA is TGTGCCAGCTCACCAGGAGGGGGCCGCACCGGGGAGCTGTTTTTT. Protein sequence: CASSPGGGRTGELFF. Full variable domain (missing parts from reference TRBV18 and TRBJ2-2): NAGVMQNPRHLVRRRGQEARLRCSPMKGHSHVYWYRQLPEEGLKFMVYLQKENIIDESGMPKERFSAEFPKEGPSILRIQQVVRGDSAAYFCASSPGGGRTGELFFGEGSRLTVL.

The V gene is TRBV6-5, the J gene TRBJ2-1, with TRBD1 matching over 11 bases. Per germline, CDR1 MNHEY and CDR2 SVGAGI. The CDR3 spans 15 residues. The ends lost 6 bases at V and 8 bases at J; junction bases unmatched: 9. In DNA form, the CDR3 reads TGTGCCAGCAGCCGCGGACAGGGGGCGGTCGATGAGCAGTTCTTC. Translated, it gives CASSRGQGAVDEQFF.

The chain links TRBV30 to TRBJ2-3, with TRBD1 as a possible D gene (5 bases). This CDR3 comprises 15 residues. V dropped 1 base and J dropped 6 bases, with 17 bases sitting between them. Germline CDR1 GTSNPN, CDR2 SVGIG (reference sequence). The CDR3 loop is CAWSGTPLRRDTQYF. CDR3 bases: TGTGCCTGGAGTGGGACACCCTTGCGTCGGGATACGCAGTATTTT.

CDR3 sequence: CASRLVGGNCSNQPQHF. The CDR3 DNA sequence: TGTGCCAGCCGACTAGTGGGGGGGAATTGTAGCAATCAGCCCCAGCATTTT. V is TRBV21-1 and J is TRBJ1-5. TRBV21-1 is reported as a pseudogene. The CDR3 is 17 amino acids.

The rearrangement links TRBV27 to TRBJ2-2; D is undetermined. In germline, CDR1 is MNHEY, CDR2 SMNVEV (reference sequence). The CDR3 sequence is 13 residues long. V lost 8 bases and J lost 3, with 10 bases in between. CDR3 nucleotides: TGTGCCAGCGCTCCCCAGGACACCGGGGAGCTGTTTTTT. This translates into CASAPQDTGELFF.

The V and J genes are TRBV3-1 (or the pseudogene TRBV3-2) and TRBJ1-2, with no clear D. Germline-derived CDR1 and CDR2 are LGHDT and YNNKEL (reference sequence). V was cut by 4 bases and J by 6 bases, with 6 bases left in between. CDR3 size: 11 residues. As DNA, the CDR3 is TGTGCCAGCAGCCTTCAGGATGGCTACACCTTC. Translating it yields CASSLQDGYTF.

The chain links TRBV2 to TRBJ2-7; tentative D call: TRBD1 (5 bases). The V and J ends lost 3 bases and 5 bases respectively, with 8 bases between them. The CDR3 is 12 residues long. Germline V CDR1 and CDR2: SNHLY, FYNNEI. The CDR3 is CASSDWGHEQYF. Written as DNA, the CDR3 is TGTGCCAGCAGTGATTGGGGCCACGAGCAGTACTTC.

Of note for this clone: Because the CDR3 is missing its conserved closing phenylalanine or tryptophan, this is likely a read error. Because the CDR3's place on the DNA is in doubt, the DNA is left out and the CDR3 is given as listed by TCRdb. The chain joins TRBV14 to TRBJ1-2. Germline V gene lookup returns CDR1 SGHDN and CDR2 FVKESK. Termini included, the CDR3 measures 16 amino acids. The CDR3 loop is CASSHPRRYGYTFGSI.

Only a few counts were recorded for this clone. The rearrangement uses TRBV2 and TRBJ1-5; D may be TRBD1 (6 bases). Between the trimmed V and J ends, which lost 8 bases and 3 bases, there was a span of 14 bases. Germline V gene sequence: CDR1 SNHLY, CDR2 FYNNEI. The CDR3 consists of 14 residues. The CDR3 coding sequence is TGTGCCAGCGATCCGGGACACACCAATCAGCCCCAGCATTTT. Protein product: CASDPGHTNQPQHF.